This entry lists 21 T cell receptor beta chains sequenced from one sample in a study of shared clonotypes between healthy human individuals. Clones were read by immunoSEQ multiplex PCR, and TCRdb kept only the in-frame ones, dropping some. The table lists roughly 2.5 million clones, around 90% of them singletons, with around 0.14% in the top ten. The specimen sequenced was naive CD4+ T cells sorted from blood. Subset specified: CD45RA+ positively selected. The receptors come from a man aged 18 to 30 in good health.

The rearrangement links TRBV28 to TRBJ2-1; 9 nucleotides line up with TRBD1. The J segment lost 8 bases and the V segment lost 4 bases, leaving 12 bases of the junction unmatched. From germline, CDR1 is MDHEN and CDR2 SYDVKM. This CDR3 has 16 amino acids. The CDR3 bases are TGTGCCAGCAGTTCCCCCGGGACAGGGTCACAGGATGAGCAGTTCTTC. It translates to CASSSPGTGSQDEQFF.

This clone occurred once. The chain uses TRBV10-1 and TRBJ2-5; a weak D match, TRBD2 (6 bases). V gave up 5 bases and J gave up 1 base, with 8 bases separating them. Germline V lookup: CDR1 WNHNN, CDR2 SYGVQD (reference sequence). The CDR3 contains 13 residues. The CDR3 here is CASSRGSQETQYF. CDR3 nucleotides: TGCGCCAGCAGTCGGGGGTCCCAAGAGACCCAGTACTTC.

CDR3 sequence reads: CASSWTGDTGELFF. CDR3 in DNA: TGTGCCAGCAGCTGGACAGGGGACACCGGGGAGCTGTTTTTT. The chain is built from TRBV11-2 and TRBJ2-2; TRBD1 agrees at 9 bases. The germline V gene encodes CDR1 SGHAT and CDR2 FQNNGV. This CDR3 comprises 14 residues. J gave up 3 bases and V 4 bases, and 0 bases lay outside the gene matches.

The chain joins TRBV7-2 to TRBJ2-3, with 8 bases identical to TRBD2. V was clipped by 0 bases and J by 5 bases; unmatched bases: 7. The CDR3 has 16 residues. CDR1 is SGHTA, CDR2 FQGNSA, per germline. The CDR3 DNA reads as TGTGCCAGCAGCTTAGCCGGGACTAGTTTAATAGATACGCAGTATTTT. This gives the protein CASSLAGTSLIDTQYF.

The rearrangement uses TRBV12-5 and TRBJ1-1; 10 nucleotides line up with TRBD1. Germline CDR1 and CDR2: LGHNT and FRNRAP. This CDR3 spans 14 amino acids. The junction had 4 bases not matched to a gene; V was cut back by 1 base and J by 8 bases. CDR3 bases: TGTGCTAGTGGTTTGGGGGACAGGGGACTCGAAGCTTTCTTT. Amino acids: CASGLGDRGLEAFF.

The gene calls are TRBV27 and TRBJ1-2; D gene ambiguous. CDR1 and CDR2 (germline): MNHEY, SMNVEV (reference sequence). The CDR3 has 15 amino acids. Between the trimmed V and J ends, which lost 8 bases and 1 base, there was a span of 17 bases. CDR3 sequence: CASELTQWINYGYTF. As DNA, the CDR3 is TGTGCCAGCGAACTGACCCAGTGGATTAACTATGGCTACACCTTC.

The chain is built from TRBV2 and TRBJ1-5; 7 nucleotides align to TRBD1. This CDR3 is 15 amino acids long. Per germline, CDR1 SNHLY and CDR2 FYNNEI. The J segment lost 2 bases and the V segment lost 4 bases, leaving 5 bases of the junction unmatched. CDR3 region: CASSAGTGGNQPQHF. CDR3 DNA: TGTGCCAGCAGTGCGGGTACAGGGGGCAATCAGCCCCAGCATTTT.

The rearrangement uses TRBV5-1 and TRBJ1-6; D remains unclear. CDR1 SGHRS and CDR2 YFSETQ come from the germline V gene. The CDR3 extends over 14 amino acids. V lost 2 bases to trimming and J lost 6 bases, with 9 bases between them. In DNA, the CDR3 is TGCGCCAGCAGCTTTGTTCCAGTTAATTCACCCCTCCACTTT. Translated: CASSFVPVNSPLHF. Using reference TRBV5-1 and TRBJ1-6 for the parts outside the CDR3, the full variable domain is KAGVTQTPRYLIKTRGQQVTLSCSPISGHRSVSWYQQTPGQGLQFLFEYFSETQRNKGNFPGRFSGRQFSNSRSEMNVSTLELGDSALYLCASSFVPVNSPLHFGNGTRLTVT.

This clone was seen just once. The chain combines TRBV30 with TRBJ2-2; D possibly corresponds to TRBD2 (7 bases). CDR1 and CDR2 (germline): GTSNPN, SVGIG (reference sequence). This CDR3 contains 13 residues. The ends were cut back, 4 bases at V and 4 bases at J, with 10 bases in the middle. In DNA, the CDR3 is TGTGCCTGGACGGGGGGCGTCACCGGGGAGCTGTTTTTT. Translating it yields CAWTGGVTGELFF.

This clone was observed a single time. This sequence joins TRBV7-3 and TRBJ2-1; D is possibly TRBD2 (6 bases). Between the trimmed V and J ends, which lost 5 bases and 4 bases, there was a span of 15 bases. The V gene's germline CDR1 is SGHTA and CDR2 FQGTGA. The CDR3 is 15 residues long. The DNA of the CDR3 is TGTGCCAGCAGCCAAGGGACTCTTGCTTACAATGAGCAGTTCTTC. Translating gives CASSQGTLAYNEQFF.

Points on this clone: At the DNA level, this CDR3 is encoded by other sequences in the same sample as well. V is TRBV7-2 and J is TRBJ1-2; TRBD1 aligns across 7 bases. The V gene's germline CDR1 is SGHTA and CDR2 FQGNSA. This CDR3 is built from 13 residues. The J segment lost 5 bases and the V segment lost 5 bases, leaving 5 bases of the junction unmatched. For the CDR3, the DNA is TGTGCCAGCAGCCGGGACAGAGATTATGGCTACACCTTC. Its protein product is CASSRDRDYGYTF.

The chain has TRBV19 and TRBJ1-2, with TRBD1 identical over 7 bases. V shed 3 bases and J 4 bases; nucleotides not matched to a gene: 5. CDR3 size: 14 residues. Germline V gene data show CDR1 as LNHDA and CDR2 as SQIVND (reference sequence). This CDR3 reads CASSIIGTAYGYTF. The CDR3 DNA reads as TGTGCCAGTAGTATTATCGGGACAGCCTATGGCTACACCTTC.

V gene TRBV6-5 combines with J gene TRBJ1-1; TRBD1 might be the D (6 bases). Germline lookup yields CDR1 MNHEY and CDR2 SVGAGI. Trimming shortened V by 4 bases and J by 0 bases, and 12 bases separated the two germline ends. The CDR3 extends over 15 amino acids. The CDR3 loop reads CASSFGTHLNTEAFF. CDR3 nucleotide sequence: TGTGCCAGCAGTTTCGGGACACACTTGAACACTGAAGCTTTCTTT.

The rearrangement links TRBV19 to TRBJ2-3; TRBD1 aligns across 12 bases. Germline V lookup: CDR1 LNHDA, CDR2 SQIVND (reference sequence). This CDR3 has 15 residues. Trimming cost V 5 bases and J 4 bases; bases outside gene matches: 4. CDR3 amino acids: CASSLGTGGADTQYF. For the CDR3, the DNA is TGTGCCAGTAGTCTCGGGACAGGGGGCGCAGATACGCAGTATTTT.

V and J are TRBV7-6 and TRBJ2-1; 9 nucleotides agree with TRBD2. Germline CDR1 SGHVS, CDR2 FNYEAQ. The CDR3 totals 17 residues. V trimming: 0 bases; J trimming: 4 bases; junction bases outside the gene matches: 7. In DNA, the CDR3 is TGTGCCAGCAGCTTAGCCCCGGGACTAGCCGCTTACAATGAGCAGTTCTTC. It encodes CASSLAPGLAAYNEQFF.

The chain couples TRBV5-1 to TRBJ2-1; 8 positions agree with TRBD1. Trimming at V came to 4 bases and at J to 4 bases, leaving 4 bases not matched to a gene. Per germline, CDR1 SGHRS and CDR2 YFSETQ. The length of the CDR3 is 14 residues. The CDR3 nucleotides are TGCGCCAGCAGCCGGGACAGGCCTTACAATGAGCAGTTCTTC. Amino acids: CASSRDRPYNEQFF.

This chain connects TRBV6-6 to TRBJ2-7, with 8 bases matching TRBD1. The CDR3 has 15 residues. The V segment lost 6 bases and the J segment 3 bases; nucleotides outside the gene matches: 10. The germline V gene has CDR1 MNHNY and CDR2 SVGAGI (reference sequence). CDR3 in amino acids: CASRDQGAAVYEQYF. In DNA form, the CDR3 reads TGTGCCAGCAGAGACCAGGGGGCCGCGGTCTACGAGCAGTACTTC.

This clone was recorded once. This chain joins TRBV7-9 and TRBJ1-2, with a weak D call TRBD1 (5 bases). The CDR3 extends over 15 amino acids. V was pared by 0 bases and J by 8 bases, with 16 bases between. CDR1 is SEHNR and CDR2 is FQNEAQ in the germline V gene (reference sequence). The CDR3 bases are TGTGCCAGCAGCTTAGCGCAGTTGCAGGGTCGAGGCTACACCTTC. Protein sequence: CASSLAQLQGRGYTF. The variable domain in full, completed from reference TRBV7-9 and TRBJ1-2, reads DTGVSQNPRHKITKRGQNVTFRCDPISEHNRLYWYRQTLGQGPEFLTYFQNEAQLEKSRLLSDRFSAERPKGSFSTLEIQRTEQGDSAMYLCASSLAQLQGRGYTFGSGTRLTVV.

Of note for this clone: Distinct nucleotide sequences in the sample also encode this CDR3. The chain employs TRBV20-1 and TRBJ2-1; D remains ambiguous. CDR1 is DFQATT, CDR2 SNEGSKA, per germline (reference sequence). The CDR3 loop spans 11 amino acids. V lost 3 bases and J 7 bases, leaving 7 bases between the germline ends. The CDR3 loop reads CSARRSNEQFF. The CDR3 DNA follows: TGCAGTGCTAGGCGATCAAATGAGCAGTTCTTC.

The V call is TRBV7-8, the J call TRBJ1-1; TRBD1 might be the D (6 bases). V was trimmed by 2 bases and J by 3 bases, leaving 13 bases between them. In germline, CDR1 is SGHVS, CDR2 FQNEAQ. The length of the CDR3 is 15 residues. CDR3 coding DNA: TGTGCCAGCAGCTTAAAAGGGGGTAGTGACACTGAAGCTTTCTTT. Translation gives CASSLKGGSDTEAFF.

The gene calls are TRBV5-1 and TRBJ1-1, with TRBD1 matching 8 bases. CDR1 is SGHRS and CDR2 is YFSETQ in the germline V gene. Germline trimming cut 4 bases from V and 5 bases from J; bases unmatched to any gene: 10. CDR3 size: 15 residues. This chain's CDR3 is CASSKRQGRRTEAFF. CDR3 bases: TGCGCCAGCAGCAAACGACAGGGGAGGAGAACTGAAGCTTTCTTT.